One sample yielded the 9 T cell receptor beta chains listed below, sequenced in a study of cytomegalovirus exposure and HLA in healthy donors (dated by TCRdb to between 2016 and 2019). Library construction relied on the immunoSEQ multiplex PCR assay. The multiplex PCR relied on a mix of 60 forward primers for TCR Vbeta segments and 13 reverse primers for TCR Jbeta segments. TCRdb carries this immuneACCESS record with in-frame sequences only. Its versions omit some clonotypes, under half of them owing to an unresolved V gene in the studies checked, with the rest unexplained. The sample profile shows about 110,000 clones; about four fifths of them were found once. The ten biggest clones cover roughly a fifth of the sample. Sequenced sample: PBMCs. The receptors were sampled from a man under 40 in good health and CMV-seropositive.

Written as DNA, the CDR3 is TGTGCCAGCAGCTTAGGGCTGGGGCTGGGCACAGATACGCAGTATTTT. It is translated as CASSLGLGLGTDTQYF. The V gene is TRBV7-8, the J gene TRBJ2-3; D possibly corresponds to TRBD1 (5 bases). The germline V gene encodes CDR1 SGHVS and CDR2 FQNEAQ. This CDR3 spans 16 amino acids. V was cut by 1 base and J by 1 base, with 12 bases left in between. Full variable domain (missing parts from reference TRBV7-8 and TRBJ2-3): GAGVSQSPRYKVAKRGQDVALRCDPISGHVSLFWYQQALGQGPEFLTYFQNEAQLDKSGLPSDRFFAERPEGSVSTLKIQRTQQEDSAVYLCASSLGLGLGTDTQYFGPGTRLTVL.

V usage is TRBV6-1 and J usage is TRBJ1-5; the match to TRBD1 covers 7 bases. This CDR3 spans 13 amino acids. Per germline, CDR1 MNHNS and CDR2 SASEGT. Germline trimming cut 9 bases from V and 5 bases from J; bases unmatched to any gene: 7. In nucleotides, the CDR3 is TGTGCCAGTTCCGACAGGGAGTATCAGCCCCAGCATTTT. It codes for CASSDREYQPQHF.

J is TRBJ1-5 and V is TRBV19; D is undetermined. The V and J ends lost 0 bases and 0 bases respectively, with 3 bases between them. The CDR3 is 14 residues long. The germline CDR1 and CDR2 sequences are LNHDA and SQIVND (reference sequence). CDR3 sequence (DNA): TGTGCCAGTAGTATAGATTATAGCAATCAGCCCCAGCATTTT. It specifies CASSIDYSNQPQHF.

The chain has TRBV5-1 and TRBJ2-1; 11 nucleotides line up with TRBD2. V lost 2 bases and J lost 2; bases outside the gene matches: 12. Germline loops: CDR1 SGHRS, CDR2 YFSETQ. The CDR3 contains 19 residues. CDR3 protein: CASSFRGTSGRGTYNEQFF. The CDR3 DNA follows: TGCGCCAGCAGCTTCCGGGGGACTAGCGGCCGAGGAACCTACAATGAGCAGTTCTTC.

V is TRBV4-1 and J is TRBJ2-5; maybe TRBD2 (6 bases). V was cut by 0 bases and J by 2 bases, with 16 bases left in between. Germline values: CDR1 MGHRA, CDR2 YSYEKL. The CDR3 runs 17 residues. The CDR3 nucleotides read TGCGCCAGCAGCCAAGAGGAGGGAGGCGGAAAACAAGAGACCCAGTACTTC. This translates into CASSQEEGGGKQETQYF.

The V and J genes are TRBV28 and TRBJ2-1; tentatively, D is TRBD1 (6 bases). With 5 bases removed from V and 4 bases from J, the gap between germline ends came to 18 bases. The CDR3 has 16 residues. Germline-derived CDR1 and CDR2 are MDHEN and SYDVKM. As DNA, the CDR3 is TGTGCCAGCAGTACCCTTTACGGGACAAATTACAATGAGCAGTTCTTC. As protein: CASSTLYGTNYNEQFF.

This clone has only one observation. The rearrangement joins TRBV5-4 to TRBJ2-7, with 11 bases that match TRBD2. The germline V gene has CDR1 SGHNT and CDR2 YYREEE (reference sequence). This CDR3 has 16 amino acids. Losses at the gene ends were 4 bases for V and 1 base for J; bases not matched to a gene: 7. The CDR3, as DNA: TGTGCCAGCAGCCGTTCCAGGACTAGCGGGTCCTACGAGCAGTACGTC. Protein: CASSRSRTSGSYEQYV.

In this sample, this clone turned up a few times. The gene calls are TRBV9 and TRBJ1-1; D gene ambiguous. The CDR3 is made up of 14 amino acids. Per germline, CDR1 SGDLS and CDR2 YYNGEE. Trimming took 1 base from V and 4 from J, leaving 11 bases between them. CDR3 DNA: TGTGCCAGCAGCGTAACGCCGGAGAGCACTGAAGCTTTCTTT. This sequence encodes CASSVTPESTEAFF.

V is TRBV5-5 and J is TRBJ1-2; D not certain. Germline CDR1 and CDR2: SGHKS and YYEKEE (reference sequence). Between the trimmed V and J ends, which lost 1 base and 4 bases, there was a span of 11 bases. The CDR3 has 14 residues. Here the CDR3 reads CASSLRNSFYGYTF. The CDR3 bases are TGTGCCAGCAGCTTGCGGAACAGCTTCTATGGCTACACCTTC.